A selection of T cell receptor beta chains follows, all from one sample in a study of T-cell memory formation after mild COVID-19. TCRdb fed the 5' RACE reads into MiXCR, producing one record per CDR3 protein. The profile shows 530,000 or so distinct CDR3 sequences, approximately 15% of them singletons. Sequencing input: PBMCs or a T cell subset sorted from them (not recorded which). The origin of the receptors is an adult woman who had mild COVID-19 (a few samples of this study predate the infection). Cell type and time point are not known. CDR3s include the opening cysteine and the closing phenylalanine or tryptophan. The order of the fields is J gene, clone size, V gene, D gene, CDR3 DNA, CDR3 protein. D genes are given only for firm matches. Clone size is given for some rows only: seen once, a few or many times, or a class if the clone is expanded.

j_call: TRBJ2-7; clone_size: NA; v_call: TRBV7-9; d_call: NA; cdr3_nt: TGTGCCAGCAGCTTAGACTCAGATTTGGGGGAGCAGTACTTC; cdr3_aa: CASSLDSDLGEQYF
j_call: TRBJ1-2; clone_size: NA; v_call: TRBV4-2; d_call: TRBD1; cdr3_nt: TGTGCCAGCAGCCGCCCGGACAGGGAGGCCTATGGCTACACCTTC; cdr3_aa: CASSRPDREAYGYTF
j_call: TRBJ1-1; clone_size: NA; v_call: TRBV12-3/TRBV12-4; d_call: TRBD1; cdr3_nt: TGTGCCAGCAGTTTGGGACAGGCCTCTGAAGCTTTCTTT; cdr3_aa: CASSLGQASEAFF
j_call: TRBJ2-1; clone_size: few; v_call: TRBV5-6; d_call: TRBD2; cdr3_nt: TGTGCCAGCAGCTCCCGCCCGGGGACTAGCGGGGGACGGTTAGTAGGTGAGCAGTTCTTC; cdr3_aa: CASSSRPGTSGGRLVGEQFF
j_call: TRBJ2-2; clone_size: NA; v_call: TRBV24-1; d_call: TRBD1; cdr3_nt: TGTGCCACCAGTGATTTTGAGGGACAGGGGTACACCGGGGAGCTGTTTTTT; cdr3_aa: CATSDFEGQGYTGELFF
j_call: TRBJ1-5; clone_size: NA; v_call: TRBV3-1; d_call: NA; cdr3_nt: TGTGCCAGCAGCCAAGCAGGGGCAAGGGATCAGCCCCAGCATTTT; cdr3_aa: CASSQAGARDQPQHF
j_call: TRBJ2-1; clone_size: NA; v_call: TRBV24-1; d_call: TRBD2; cdr3_nt: TGTGCCACCAGTGCGGATCTCGGGCGGGAGGGTTACAATGAGCAGTTCTTC; cdr3_aa: CATSADLGREGYNEQFF
j_call: TRBJ1-1; clone_size: few; v_call: TRBV12-3/TRBV12-4; d_call: NA; cdr3_nt: TGTGCCAGCAGTTCCCGCGAATTCCTGGCTTTCTTT; cdr3_aa: CASSSREFLAFF
j_call: TRBJ2-3; clone_size: NA; v_call: TRBV5-1; d_call: NA; cdr3_nt: TGCGCCAGCAGCCCTAGAAACGACAGGCCCACAGATACGCAGTATTTT; cdr3_aa: CASSPRNDRPTDTQYF
j_call: TRBJ1-6; clone_size: few; v_call: TRBV14; d_call: TRBD1; cdr3_nt: TGTGCCAGCAGCCAAAGGCCTTTCGGACAGGGTCGTAATTCACCCCTCCACTTT; cdr3_aa: CASSQRPFGQGRNSPLHF
j_call: TRBJ2-1; clone_size: NA; v_call: TRBV6-4; d_call: NA; cdr3_nt: TGTGCCGGCAGCCCTGGTGAGAGCAATGAGCAGTTCTTC; cdr3_aa: CAGSPGESNEQFF
j_call: TRBJ1-2; clone_size: many; v_call: TRBV9; d_call: NA; cdr3_nt: TGTGCCAGCAGCGTAGGACCTACAGGGAGCCATGGCTACACCTTC; cdr3_aa: CASSVGPTGSHGYTF
j_call: TRBJ2-1; clone_size: NA; v_call: TRBV27; d_call: NA; cdr3_nt: TGTGCCAGCCGCCCACTAACGGTCCTCTACAATGAGCAGTTCTTC; cdr3_aa: CASRPLTVLYNEQFF
j_call: TRBJ1-1; clone_size: few; v_call: TRBV7-6; d_call: TRBD1; cdr3_nt: TGTGCCAGCAGCTTAACGGTGACAGGGGGTAACACTGAAGCTTTCTTT; cdr3_aa: CASSLTVTGGNTEAFF
j_call: TRBJ2-3; clone_size: few; v_call: TRBV20-1; d_call: NA; cdr3_nt: TGCAGTGCTAGACCATCGGCATCTCCAGATACGCAGTATTTT; cdr3_aa: CSARPSASPDTQYF
j_call: TRBJ2-5; clone_size: NA; v_call: TRBV5-1; d_call: TRBD1; cdr3_nt: TGCGCCAGCAGCTTATTCGGGCATACAGGGGGCGTTAGGTCGGTCGAGACCCAGTACTTC; cdr3_aa: CASSLFGHTGGVRSVETQYF
j_call: TRBJ2-1; clone_size: few; v_call: TRBV7-8; d_call: TRBD1; cdr3_nt: TGTGCCAGCAACTTAGGGGGCAACGGAGATGAGCAGTTCTTC; cdr3_aa: CASNLGGNGDEQFF
j_call: TRBJ2-2; clone_size: many; v_call: TRBV7-7; d_call: TRBD1; cdr3_nt: TGTGCCAGCACCCCCGGGACAGGGGACACCGGGGAGCTGTTTTTT; cdr3_aa: CASTPGTGDTGELFF
j_call: TRBJ1-5; clone_size: many; v_call: TRBV7-2; d_call: TRBD1; cdr3_nt: TGTGCCAGCAGCTCGCGACAGGGGAGCAATCAGCCCCAGCATTTT; cdr3_aa: CASSSRQGSNQPQHF
j_call: TRBJ2-1; clone_size: NA; v_call: TRBV19; d_call: NA; cdr3_nt: TGTGCCAGTAGTGTGCTCAATGAGCAGTTCTTC; cdr3_aa: CASSVLNEQFF
j_call: TRBJ2-2; clone_size: NA; v_call: TRBV12-3/TRBV12-4; d_call: NA; cdr3_nt: TGTGCCAGCAGAACTAGCTACTCTCGGACCGGGGAGCTGTTTTTT; cdr3_aa: CASRTSYSRTGELFF
j_call: TRBJ1-1; clone_size: NA; v_call: TRBV5-1; d_call: NA; cdr3_nt: TGCGCCAGCAGCGCTGGTTCTGAAGCTTTCTTT; cdr3_aa: CASSAGSEAFF
j_call: TRBJ2-2; clone_size: few; v_call: TRBV4-1; d_call: TRBD1; cdr3_nt: TGCGCCAGCAGAAAGGCAGGGGGCACCGGGGAGCTGTTTTTT; cdr3_aa: CASRKAGGTGELFF
j_call: TRBJ2-5; clone_size: few; v_call: TRBV29-1; d_call: NA; cdr3_nt: TGCAGCGTTGAAAGTGCAGGGAAAGAGACCCAGTACTTC; cdr3_aa: CSVESAGKETQYF
j_call: TRBJ1-4; clone_size: NA; v_call: TRBV7-2; d_call: NA; cdr3_nt: TGTGCCAGCAGCTCGGGGACATTGTGGGAAAAACTGTTTTTT; cdr3_aa: CASSSGTLWEKLFF
j_call: TRBJ2-1; clone_size: few; v_call: TRBV24-1; d_call: NA; cdr3_nt: TGTGCCACCAGTGAAAGATACTCCTACAATGAGCAGTTCTTC; cdr3_aa: CATSERYSYNEQFF
j_call: TRBJ1-2; clone_size: few; v_call: TRBV20-1; d_call: NA; cdr3_nt: TGCAGTGCTAGGGGAGGGGCCCACTATGGCTACACCTTC; cdr3_aa: CSARGGAHYGYTF
j_call: TRBJ2-1; clone_size: many; v_call: TRBV7-9; d_call: TRBD1; cdr3_nt: TGTGCCAGCAGCTGGGACAGCAATGAGCAGTTCTTC; cdr3_aa: CASSWDSNEQFF
j_call: TRBJ2-1; clone_size: NA; v_call: TRBV29-1; d_call: NA; cdr3_nt: TGCAGCGTTGAATGGGGGTACAATGAGCAGTTCTTC; cdr3_aa: CSVEWGYNEQFF
j_call: TRBJ1-5; clone_size: few; v_call: TRBV5-1; d_call: NA; cdr3_nt: TGCGCCAGCAGCCCGCTGGGGAATAGCAATCAGCCCCAGCATTTT; cdr3_aa: CASSPLGNSNQPQHF
j_call: TRBJ2-2; clone_size: NA; v_call: TRBV5-6; d_call: NA; cdr3_nt: TGTGCCAGCAGCTTGGTTCCCGGGGCTCCGAACACCGGGGAGCTGTTTTTT; cdr3_aa: CASSLVPGAPNTGELFF